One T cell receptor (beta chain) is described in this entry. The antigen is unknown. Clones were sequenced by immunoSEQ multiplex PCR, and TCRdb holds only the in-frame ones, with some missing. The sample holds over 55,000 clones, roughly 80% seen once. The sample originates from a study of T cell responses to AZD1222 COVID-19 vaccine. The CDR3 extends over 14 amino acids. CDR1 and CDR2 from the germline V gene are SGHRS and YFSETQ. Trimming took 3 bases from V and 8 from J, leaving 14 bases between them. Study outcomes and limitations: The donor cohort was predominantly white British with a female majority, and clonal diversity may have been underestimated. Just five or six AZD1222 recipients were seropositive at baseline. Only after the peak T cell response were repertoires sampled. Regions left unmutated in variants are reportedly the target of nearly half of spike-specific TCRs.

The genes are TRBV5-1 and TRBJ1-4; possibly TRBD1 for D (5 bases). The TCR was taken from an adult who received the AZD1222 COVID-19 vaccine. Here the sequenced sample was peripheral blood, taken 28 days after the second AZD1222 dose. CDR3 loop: CASSSGWGGEKLFF. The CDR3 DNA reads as TGCGCCAGCAGCTCCGGTTGGGGCGGCGAAAAACTGTTTTTT.